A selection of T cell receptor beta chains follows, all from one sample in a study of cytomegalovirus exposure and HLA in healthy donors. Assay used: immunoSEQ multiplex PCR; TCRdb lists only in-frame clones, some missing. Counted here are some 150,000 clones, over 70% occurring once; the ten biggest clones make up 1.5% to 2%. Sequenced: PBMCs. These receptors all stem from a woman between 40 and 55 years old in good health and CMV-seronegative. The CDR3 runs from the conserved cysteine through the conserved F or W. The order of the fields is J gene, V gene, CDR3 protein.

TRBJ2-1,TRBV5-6,CASSPGLAGGVNEQFF
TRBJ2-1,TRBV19,CASLGLRESNEQFF
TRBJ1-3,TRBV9,CASSAGTVRNTIYF
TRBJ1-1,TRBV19,CASSTGMTEAFF
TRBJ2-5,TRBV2,CASSGGVETQYF
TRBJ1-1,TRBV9,CASSDTGSLRNTEAFF
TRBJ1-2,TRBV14,CASSQERTGYGYTF
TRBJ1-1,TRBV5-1,CASSLQVTNTEAFF
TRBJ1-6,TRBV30,CAWSVSPTGNRGSPLHF
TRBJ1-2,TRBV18,CASSPLGTGDYGYTF
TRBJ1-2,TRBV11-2,CASSPYRPNRGAYGYTF
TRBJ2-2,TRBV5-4,CASSLGGGANTGELFF
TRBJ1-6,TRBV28,CASSFPKGARSPLHF
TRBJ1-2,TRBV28,CASSLSGQNYGYTF
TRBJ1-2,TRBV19,CASSIYSVTGVRNGYTF
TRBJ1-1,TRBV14,CASSQSGGRGRITEAFF
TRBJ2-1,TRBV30,CAWSEGARFNEQFF
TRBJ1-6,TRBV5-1,CASSVDRLNSPLHF
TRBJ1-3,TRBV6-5,CASDPGHTGGNTIYF
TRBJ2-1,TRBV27,CASRFFDRGEDEQFF
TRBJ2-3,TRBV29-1,CSVEVQGDTQYF
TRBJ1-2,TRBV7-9,CASSQTLANYGYTF
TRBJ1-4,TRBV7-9,CSSSLANWEGLDEKLFF
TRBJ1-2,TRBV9,CASSPQGGSVYGYTF
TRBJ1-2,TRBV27,CASSFFPRGPYGYTF
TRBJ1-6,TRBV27,CASSLGQGGSPLHF
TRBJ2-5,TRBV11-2,CASSARTGPQETQYF
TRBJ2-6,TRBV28,CASSGWPPWTGEFGANVLTF
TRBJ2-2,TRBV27,CASSPLAGILAGELFF
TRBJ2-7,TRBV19,CASSTGTGGGMYEQYF
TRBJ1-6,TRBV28,CASSYGGGSYNSPLHF
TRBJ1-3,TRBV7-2,CASSLEAGWGNTIYF
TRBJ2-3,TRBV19,CASSGTSGDTQYF
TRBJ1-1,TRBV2,CASSRVGGNTEAFF
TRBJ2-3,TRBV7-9,CASSLRLGTSTDTQYF
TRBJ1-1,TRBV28,CASRTTKNTEAFF
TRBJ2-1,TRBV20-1,CSASLGSAQFF
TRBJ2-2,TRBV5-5,CASSLVRAGLGTGELFF
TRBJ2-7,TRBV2,CASSRSGTPTYEQYF
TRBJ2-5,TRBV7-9,CASSLSSSGGAGETQYF
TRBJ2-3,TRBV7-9,CASSSLSGRRYTDTQYF
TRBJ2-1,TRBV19,CASRLRDSYNEQFF
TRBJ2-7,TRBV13,CASSSRGQPYSYEQYF
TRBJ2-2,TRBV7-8,CASSLSYGQGDPGELFF
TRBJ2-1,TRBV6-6,CASSYGTSKNEQFF
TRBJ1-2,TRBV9,CASSVIPGALYGYTF
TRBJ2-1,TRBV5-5,CASSSSAGSSYNEQFF
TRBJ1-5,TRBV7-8,CASSWGVAQPQHF
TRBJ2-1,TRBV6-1,CASSSSGGAGREQFF
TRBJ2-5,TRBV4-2,CASSQRGLAGGQQETQYF
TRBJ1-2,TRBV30,CAWSVRWGQGFRYGYTF
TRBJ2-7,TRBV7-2,CASSLEGAYEQYF
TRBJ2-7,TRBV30,CAWSVQLPDEQYF
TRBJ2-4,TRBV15,CATSGQGNIQYF
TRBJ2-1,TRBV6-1,CASSEGPHRGGKAGVSNEQFF
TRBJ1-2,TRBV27,CASSETGANYGYTF
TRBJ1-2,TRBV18,CASSPGGNYGYTF
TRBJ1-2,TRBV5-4,CASSLNSAARGAMGYTF
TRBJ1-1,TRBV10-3,CAITLGPNTEAFF
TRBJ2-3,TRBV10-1,CASQGFVGTDTQYF